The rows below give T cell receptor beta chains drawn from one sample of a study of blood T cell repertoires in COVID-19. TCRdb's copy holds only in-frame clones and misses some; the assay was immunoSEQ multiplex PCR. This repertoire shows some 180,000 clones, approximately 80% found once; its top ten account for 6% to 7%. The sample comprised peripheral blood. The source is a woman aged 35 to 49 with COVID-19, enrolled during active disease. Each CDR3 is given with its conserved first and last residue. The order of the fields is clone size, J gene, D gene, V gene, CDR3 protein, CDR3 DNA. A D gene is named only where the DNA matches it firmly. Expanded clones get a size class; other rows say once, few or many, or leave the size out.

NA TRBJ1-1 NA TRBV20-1 CSASRDSGGMNTEAFF TGCAGTGCTAGTAGGGACTCCGGTGGCATGAACACTGAAGCTTTCTTT
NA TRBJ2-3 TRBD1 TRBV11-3 CASSRTGDVTDTQYF TGTGCCAGCAGCCGGACAGGGGACGTAACAGATACGCAGTATTTT
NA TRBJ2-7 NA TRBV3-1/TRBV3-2 CASSQVWGAYEQYF TGTGCCAGCAGCCAAGTTTGGGGGGCCTACGAGCAGTACTTC
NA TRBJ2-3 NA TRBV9 CASSAQDQRVRTDTQYF TGTGCCAGCAGCGCTCAGGACCAGCGGGTACGCACAGATACGCAGTATTTT
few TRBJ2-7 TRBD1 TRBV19 CASSVGQGYEQYF TGTGCCAGTAGTGTCGGACAGGGGTACGAGCAGTACTTC
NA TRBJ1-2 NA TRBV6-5 CASSPHPRASYGYTF TGTGCCAGCAGTCCACATCCCAGGGCGAGCTATGGCTACACCTTC
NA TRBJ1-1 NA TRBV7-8 CATTEGNTEAFF TGTGCCACCACCGAGGGGAACACTGAAGCTTTCTTT
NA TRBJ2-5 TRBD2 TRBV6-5 CASSYLAGNQETQYF TGTGCCAGCAGTTATCTAGCGGGGAACCAAGAGACCCAGTACTTC
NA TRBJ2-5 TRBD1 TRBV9 CASSAGTGGETQYF TGTGCCAGCAGCGCGGGGACAGGGGGAGAGACCCAGTACTTC
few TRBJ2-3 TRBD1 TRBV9 CASSVSPGGDTQYF TGTGCCAGCAGCGTGTCACCAGGGGGCGATACGCAGTATTTT
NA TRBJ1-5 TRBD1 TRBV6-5 CASSPTGDSNQPQHF TGTGCCAGCAGCCCGACAGGGGATAGCAATCAGCCCCAGCATTTT
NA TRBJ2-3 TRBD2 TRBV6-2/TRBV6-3 CASSSRGRGASTDTQYF TGTGCCAGCAGTTCTCGCGGGAGAGGGGCTAGCACAGATACGCAGTATTTT
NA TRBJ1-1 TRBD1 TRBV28 CASTPGGADTEAFF TGTGCCAGCACCCCAGGGGGCGCCGACACTGAAGCTTTCTTT
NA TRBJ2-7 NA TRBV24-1 CATSAQDTYEQYF TGTGCCACCAGTGCTCAGGATACCTACGAGCAGTACTTC
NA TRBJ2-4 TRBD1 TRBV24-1 CATLYRTGGGPVVAKNIQYF TGTGCCACCTTATACCGGACAGGGGGCGGTCCGGTGGTAGCCAAAAACATTCAGTACTTC
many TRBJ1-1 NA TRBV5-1 CASSLLGGTEAFF TGCGCCAGCAGCCTGCTCGGGGGTACTGAAGCTTTCTTT
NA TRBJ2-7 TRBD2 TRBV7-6 CASSPLGLAAYEQYF TGTGCCAGCAGCCCCCTGGGACTAGCGGCCTACGAGCAGTACTTC
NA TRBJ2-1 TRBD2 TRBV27 CASSRLAGGYNEQFF TGTGCCAGCAGCAGACTAGCGGGGGGGTACAATGAGCAGTTCTTC
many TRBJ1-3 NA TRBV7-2 CASSFTLIPFSSGNTIYF TGTGCCAGCAGCTTTACGCTGATTCCGTTTAGCTCTGGAAACACCATATATTTT
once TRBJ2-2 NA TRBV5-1 CASSLGGANTGELFF TGCGCCAGCAGCTTGGGCGGGGCGAACACCGGGGAGCTGTTTTTT
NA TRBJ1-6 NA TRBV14 CASSQGGHINSPLHF TGTGCCAGCAGCCAAGGGGGCCACATTAATTCACCCCTCCACTTT
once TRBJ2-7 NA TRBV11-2 CASSLGRRLLNEQYF TGTGCCAGCAGCTTAGGGCGGCGTCTTCTGAACGAGCAGTACTTC
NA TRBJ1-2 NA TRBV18 CASSPTQTNYGYTF TGTGCCAGCTCACCTACCCAGACTAACTATGGCTACACCTTC
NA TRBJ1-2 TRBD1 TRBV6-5 CASSQRTGGYDGYTF TGTGCCAGCAGTCAACGGACAGGGGGATACGATGGCTACACCTTC
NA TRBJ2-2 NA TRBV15 CATSSPGTGELFF TGTGCCACCAGCAGCCCCGGCACCGGGGAGCTGTTTTTT
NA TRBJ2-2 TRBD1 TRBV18 CASSPYGPGGNTGELFF TGTGCCAGCTCACCCTATGGTCCAGGGGGGAACACCGGGGAGCTGTTTTTT
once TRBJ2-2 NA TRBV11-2 CASSLSAGGELFF TGTGCCAGCAGCTTATCTGCCGGGGGGGAGCTGTTTTTT
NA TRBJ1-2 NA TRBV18 CASSPLDATDGYTF TGTGCCAGCTCACCACTCGACGCCACAGATGGCTACACCTTC
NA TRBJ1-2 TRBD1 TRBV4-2 CASSQASADRAGGYTF TGTGCCAGCAGCCAAGCCAGCGCTGACAGGGCCGGAGGCTACACCTTC
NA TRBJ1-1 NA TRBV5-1 CASSLARNTEAFF TGCGCCAGCAGCTTGGCTAGGAACACTGAAGCTTTCTTT
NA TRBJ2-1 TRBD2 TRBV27 CASSRLAGGKDEQFF TGTGCCAGCAGCCGACTAGCGGGAGGGAAGGATGAGCAGTTCTTC
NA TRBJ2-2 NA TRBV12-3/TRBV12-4 CAIQYTGELFF TGTGCCATCCAGTACACCGGGGAGCTGTTTTTT
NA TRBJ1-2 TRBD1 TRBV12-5 CASGLEVDRVRGYTF TGTGCTAGTGGTTTGGAAGTCGACAGGGTACGTGGCTACACCTTC